These 10 T cell receptor beta chains were sequenced from one sample in a study of identical twins. TCRdb recomputed calls from the 5' RACE reads with MiXCR, one row per CDR3 protein. The sample consists of 470,000 or so distinct CDR3 sequences, roughly 24% of them appearing once. These data also formed part of another study, on T cells expressing NK-cell markers.

The sample taken for sequencing was CD4+ T cells sorted from blood. The receptors derive from a young woman in good health.

The V call is TRBV5-6, the J call TRBJ1-1, with D perhaps TRBD1 (5 bases). The CDR3 is made up of 15 amino acids. Germline CDR1 is SGHDT and CDR2 is YYEEEE. Trimming left V 1 base short and J 3 bases short, with 13 bases between. The CDR3 is CASSLKVGRYTEAFF. Here the CDR3 DNA reads TGTGCCAGCAGCTTGAAAGTGGGACGGTACACTGAAGCTTTCTTT.

Only a few counts were recorded for this clonotype. The V gene is TRBV20-1, the J gene TRBJ2-5; 8 bases match TRBD1. This CDR3 has 14 residues. The germline CDR1 and CDR2 sequences are DFQATT and SNEGSKA (reference sequence). V lost 6 bases, J lost 1 base, and 7 bases stayed unmatched. For the CDR3, the DNA is TGCAGTGCACCCGGACAGGGCCTCCAAGAGACCCAGTACTTC. This translates into CSAPGQGLQETQYF.

This clonotype showed up just a few times. The chain uses TRBV5-1 and TRBJ2-3; D gene ambiguous. This CDR3 has 15 residues. Germline V gene data show CDR1 as SGHRS and CDR2 as YFSETQ. V was shortened by 1 base and J by 7 bases, with 16 bases between the two germline ends. The CDR3 sequence is CASSLFDLPPNTQYF. The DNA of the CDR3 is TGCGCCAGCAGCTTGTTTGACTTACCCCCCAATACGCAGTATTTT.

In this sample, this clonotype turned up a few times. The CDR3 protein is CASSDMGKNIQYF. In DNA, the CDR3 is TGTGCCAGCAGTGACATGGGGAAAAACATTCAGTACTTC. The chain carries TRBV11-2 and TRBJ2-4; the D is unclear. The CDR3 extends over 13 amino acids. The ends were cut back, 6 bases at V and 4 bases at J, with 10 bases in the middle. The V gene's germline CDR1 is SGHAT and CDR2 FQNNGV.

This clonotype turned up a few times. This rearrangement joins TRBV20-1 to TRBJ2-2; 12 bases are a match to TRBD2. The CDR3 is 15 amino acids. Looked up from germline, CDR1 is DFQATT and CDR2 is SNEGSKA (reference sequence). With 6 bases clipped from V and 4 bases from J, the junction kept 6 bases outside the gene matches. CDR3 residues: CSAATSGRTTGELFF. CDR3 DNA: TGCAGTGCGGCGACTAGCGGGAGAACCACCGGGGAGCTGTTTTTT.

This clonotype was found a few times. This chain joins TRBV6-2 or TRBV6-3 and TRBJ1-5, with D perhaps matching TRBD1 (6 bases). Germline lookup yields CDR1 MNHEY and CDR2 SVGEGT. V lost 8 bases to trimming and J lost 7 bases, with 15 bases between them. The CDR3 is made up of 13 amino acids. CDR3 in DNA: TGTGCCAGCGAGCAGGGGTGGGGGCAGCCCCAGCATTTT. It is translated as CASEQGWGQPQHF.

The chain uses TRBV20-1 and TRBJ2-3; no firm D call. Trimming pared 6 bases from V and 0 bases from J, leaving 13 bases between. Per the germline V gene, CDR1 is DFQATT and CDR2 is SNEGSKA (reference sequence). The CDR3 runs 14 residues. CDR3 amino acids: CSAYPSYSTDTQYF. The CDR3 DNA reads TGCAGTGCCTATCCCTCCTATAGCACAGATACGCAGTATTTT.

This clonotype has ten or more counts. This chain links TRBV4-2 with TRBJ2-6; D might be TRBD1 (5 bases). V lost 0 bases, J lost 4 bases, and 10 bases lay in between. The CDR3 consists of 16 residues. Germline values: CDR1 LGHNA, CDR2 YNFKEQ. CDR3 loop: CASSQDRGTGANVLTF. CDR3 sequence (DNA): TGTGCCAGCAGCCAAGATAGGGGTACCGGGGCCAACGTCCTGACTTTC.

This clonotype appeared a few times. This chain links TRBV20-1 with TRBJ2-3, with TRBD1 matching 10 bases. Germline V gene sequence: CDR1 DFQATT, CDR2 SNEGSKA (reference sequence). The CDR3 runs to 14 residues. V dropped 8 bases and J dropped 3; count of bases not matched to a gene: 8. CDR3 in amino acids: CSPSGQGWTDTQYF. In DNA form, the CDR3 reads TGCAGTCCCTCGGGACAGGGGTGGACAGATACGCAGTATTTT.

This clonotype was counted a few times. The chain combines TRBV12-3 or TRBV12-4 with TRBJ2-1; 11 bases agree with TRBD2. The CDR3 contains 15 residues. Losses at the gene ends were 8 bases for V and 8 bases for J; bases not matched to a gene: 11. For the CDR3, the DNA is TGTGCCAGCCGAAGACTAGCGGGGCCTTTGGATGAGCAGTTCTTC. This sequence encodes CASRRLAGPLDEQFF.